These 6 T cell receptor beta chains were sequenced from one sample in a study of beta chain features in type 1 diabetes. Expressed TCRB transcripts were sequenced, since all the RNA that had been isolated was reverse transcribed. TCRdb's table, derived via immunoSEQ multiplex PCR, lists solely in-frame clones and lacks some. Among approximately 380,000 clones listed, roughly 15% were seen once. The specimen sequenced was naive CD4+ T cells from blood. The origin of the receptors is a woman between 18 and 29 years old in good health.

This chain links TRBV19 with TRBJ2-2; possible D gene TRBD1, 5 bases. The germline gives CDR1 LNHDA, CDR2 SQIVND (reference sequence). V was shortened by 2 bases and J by 0 bases, with 7 bases between the two germline ends. This CDR3 spans 15 amino acids. CDR3 DNA: TGTGCCAGTAGTATACAGGGTACGAACACCGGGGAGCTGTTTTTT. Translating it yields CASSIQGTNTGELFF.

The chain has TRBV7-9 and TRBJ2-1, with a weak D call TRBD1 (6 bases). The CDR3 is 12 amino acids. The germline V and J ends were trimmed by 5 bases and 8 bases, with 10 bases remaining between them. Germline values: CDR1 SEHNR, CDR2 FQNEAQ (reference sequence). This chain's CDR3 is CASSVTGDEQFF. Here the CDR3 DNA reads TGTGCCAGCAGCGTGACAGGTGATGAGCAGTTCTTC.

The CDR3 region has the DNA TGTGCCAGCTCACCCCAAGGACAGGGCTACGAGCAGTACTTC. This codes for CASSPQGQGYEQYF. V and J are TRBV18 and TRBJ2-7; 8 bases line up with TRBD1. The V gene's germline CDR1 is KGHSH and CDR2 LQKENI. The CDR3 runs 14 residues. The V gene end was trimmed by 3 bases and the J gene end by 3 bases; junction bases not matched to a gene: 4.

V gene TRBV13 combines with J gene TRBJ1-3; TRBD1 might be the D (5 bases). The CDR3 has 17 amino acids. V was cut by 2 bases and J by 0 bases, with 14 bases left in between. Germline V gives CDR1 PRHDT, CDR2 FYEKMQ (reference sequence). CDR3 region: CASSLHRGTVSGNTIYF. CDR3 coding DNA: TGTGCCAGCAGCTTACACCGGGGGACGGTCTCTGGAAACACCATATATTTT.

The V and J genes are TRBV2 and TRBJ2-1, with D tentatively TRBD2 (5 bases). The ends were cut back, 8 bases at V and 0 bases at J, with 14 bases in the middle. CDR1 SNHLY and CDR2 FYNNEI come from the germline V gene. The CDR3 length is 15 residues. The CDR3: CASLLQEVSYNEQFF. The CDR3 DNA sequence: TGTGCCAGCCTCCTTCAGGAGGTCTCCTACAATGAGCAGTTCTTC.

The gene calls are TRBV9 and TRBJ2-7; 9 bases match TRBD1. This CDR3 is built from 14 residues. Trimming at V came to 3 bases and at J to 7 bases, leaving 8 bases not matched to a gene. CDR1 is SGDLS and CDR2 is YYNGEE in the germline V gene. Here the CDR3 reads CASSALQGAEEQYF. In nucleotides, the CDR3 is TGTGCCAGCAGCGCCTTACAGGGGGCGGAGGAGCAGTACTTC.